These 25 T cell receptor beta chains were sequenced from one sample in a study of siplizumab effects on memory and regulatory T cells. Using immunoSEQ multiplex PCR, the repertoire was profiled, and TCRdb retains in-frame clones only, with some absent. The profile shows tens of thousands of clones, approximately 87% of them singletons. The sequenced material came from memory CD4+ T cells sorted from blood. The source of these receptors is a human donor in good health.

The chain combines TRBV7-6 with TRBJ2-1, with 10 nucleotides matching TRBD2. Germline lookup yields CDR1 SGHVS and CDR2 FNYEAQ. The CDR3 loop spans 16 amino acids. V shed 4 bases and J 8 bases; nucleotides not matched to a gene: 11. The CDR3 coding sequence is TGTGCCAGCAGCTCCCTAGCGGGAGAAGGAATTTATGAGCAGTTCTTC. It is translated as CASSSLAGEGIYEQFF.

The genes are TRBV7-6 and TRBJ1-6; 7 bases are a match to TRBD1. This CDR3 has 16 residues. Trimming at V came to 2 bases and at J to 10 bases, leaving 11 bases not matched to a gene. CDR1 SGHVS and CDR2 FNYEAQ come from the germline V gene. CDR3 residues: CASSLRNGAGGSPLHF. In nucleotides, the CDR3 is TGTGCCAGCAGCTTACGGAACGGGGCAGGGGGATCACCCCTCCACTTT.

This clone was seen a few times. This sequence joins TRBV2 and TRBJ1-6; TRBD1 might be the D (5 bases). Germline V gene lookup returns CDR1 SNHLY and CDR2 FYNNEI. V was shortened by 8 bases and J by 11 bases, with 13 bases between the two germline ends. The CDR3 contains 12 residues. CDR3 in amino acids: CASSGEGAPLHF. In DNA form, the CDR3 reads TGTGCCAGCTCCGGCGAAGGGGCACCCCTCCACTTT.

The chain combines TRBV29-1 with TRBJ2-1, with 12 bases identical to TRBD2. The CDR3 has 14 residues. Per the germline V gene, CDR1 is SQVTM and CDR2 is ANQGSEA. The junction had 6 bases not matched to a gene; V was cut back by 4 bases and J by 8 bases. CDR3 loop: CSVGLAGGPHEQFF. The CDR3 DNA sequence: TGCAGCGTTGGTCTAGCGGGAGGGCCTCATGAGCAGTTCTTC.

The J gene is TRBJ2-7, the V gene TRBV18, with a weak D call TRBD2 (7 bases). CDR3 size: 15 residues. Trimming removed 5 bases from V and 3 bases from J, with 17 bases in between. Germline V CDR1 and CDR2: KGHSH, LQKENI. The chain's CDR3 is CASSTTGGRNYEQYF. The DNA of the CDR3 is TGTGCCAGCTCAACAACGGGGGGCAGAAACTACGAGCAGTACTTC.

This rearrangement joins TRBV5-1 to TRBJ1-5, with D perhaps matching TRBD1 (6 bases). V dropped 2 bases and J dropped 6 bases, with 15 bases sitting between them. This CDR3 contains 15 residues. Per germline, CDR1 SGHRS and CDR2 YFSETQ. The CDR3 sequence: CASSFSGESGQPQHF. The CDR3 DNA sequence: TGCGCCAGCAGCTTTTCAGGGGAGTCGGGTCAGCCCCAGCATTTT.

The CDR3 nucleotides are TGCGCCAGCAGCCCAGACGGTCTGGGGCAGCCCCAGCATTTT. This encodes CASSPDGLGQPQHF. The chain uses TRBV5-1 and TRBJ1-5, with unresolved D. Trimming took off 4 bases at V and 7 bases at J, with 15 bases between the two ends. Germline V gene sequence: CDR1 SGHRS, CDR2 YFSETQ. The CDR3 spans 14 residues. Complete variable domain (other parts from reference TRBV5-1 and TRBJ1-5): KAGVTQTPRYLIKTRGQQVTLSCSPISGHRSVSWYQQTPGQGLQFLFEYFSETQRNKGNFPGRFSGRQFSNSRSEMNVSTLELGDSALYLCASSPDGLGQPQHFGDGTRLSIL.

The chain combines TRBV2 with TRBJ2-7, with 9 bases identical to TRBD1. The CDR3 covers 16 residues. Germline CDR1 reads SNHLY; CDR2 reads FYNNEI. After removal of 9 bases from V and 6 bases from J, the junction contained 18 bases not matched to a gene. DNA of the CDR3: TGTGCCAGTAGAGTCTCAGAGACAGGGGGACAGGGCGAGCAGTACTTC. Translating it yields CASRVSETGGQGEQYF.

The chain has TRBV29-1 and TRBJ1-4; 8 nucleotides align to TRBD1. Germline V gene data show CDR1 as SQVTM and CDR2 as ANQGSEA. The CDR3 sequence is 14 residues long. Germline trimming cut 4 bases from V and 8 bases from J; bases unmatched to any gene: 9. The CDR3 loop is CSVAYTGGREKLFF. CDR3 nucleotides: TGCAGCGTTGCCTATACAGGGGGACGGGAAAAACTGTTTTTT.

The V gene is TRBV6-5, the J gene TRBJ2-6, with D perhaps given as TRBD1 or TRBD2 (6 bases each). The CDR3 is 15 residues long. The V gene lost 6 bases and the J gene lost 3 bases, with 12 bases spanning the gap. CDR1 is MNHEY and CDR2 is SVGAGI in the germline V gene. CDR3 residues: CASRGGGGGANVLTF. CDR3 nucleotide sequence: TGTGCCAGCAGGGGGGGCGGAGGTGGGGCCAACGTCCTGACTTTC.

This clone was counted once. V gene TRBV4-1 combines with J gene TRBJ2-1; D assignment may be TRBD1 or TRBD2 (6 bases each). Germline V gives CDR1 MGHRA, CDR2 YSYEKL. V was clipped by 7 bases and J by 0 bases, with 13 bases between them. The CDR3 consists of 15 residues. CDR3: CASNGGGASYNEQFF. CDR3 sequence (DNA): TGCGCCAGCAACGGAGGGGGAGCCTCCTACAATGAGCAGTTCTTC.

The V call is TRBV15, the J call TRBJ2-1; 9 bases are shared with TRBD1. V trimming: 6 bases; J trimming: 5 bases; junction bases outside the gene matches: 11. This CDR3 has 16 amino acids. From germline, CDR1 is LNHNV and CDR2 YYDKDF (reference sequence). CDR3 protein: CATRPPSGTGNNEQFF. The CDR3 bases are TGTGCCACCAGACCCCCTTCCGGGACAGGGAACAATGAGCAGTTCTTC.

The chain carries TRBV5-1 and TRBJ2-5, with 12 bases aligning to TRBD2. CDR1 is SGHRS, CDR2 YFSETQ, per germline. CDR3 length: 15 amino acids. J gave up 2 bases and V 5 bases, and 4 bases lay outside the gene matches. The CDR3 is CASSYGTSGQETQYF. In DNA form, the CDR3 reads TGCGCCAGCAGTTACGGGACTAGCGGGCAAGAGACCCAGTACTTC.

The chain employs TRBV6-1 and TRBJ2-7; 7 nucleotides align to TRBD1. The V and J ends lost 6 bases and 6 bases, in that order; junction bases with no gene match: 8. Germline assignment: CDR1 MNHNS and CDR2 SASEGT. The CDR3 loop spans 13 amino acids. CDR3: CASSSTGPGEQYF. Written as DNA, the CDR3 is TGTGCCAGCAGCTCGACAGGGCCAGGCGAGCAGTACTTC.

The V call is TRBV18, the J call TRBJ1-1; 9 nucleotides match TRBD1. Germline V gene lookup returns CDR1 KGHSH and CDR2 LQKENI. The CDR3 runs 15 residues. Trimming took 4 bases from V and 1 from J; bases not matched to a gene: 4. The CDR3 nucleotides are TGTGCCAGCTCACTACAGGGGGCTCGGAACACTGAAGCTTTCTTT. Its protein product is CASSLQGARNTEAFF.

The rearrangement joins TRBV25-1 to TRBJ1-1; TRBD1 might be the D (6 bases). The CDR3 runs to 15 residues. In germline, CDR1 is MGHDK, CDR2 SYGVNS. V lost 4 bases and J lost 1, with 13 bases in between. CDR3 loop: CASSGGGSKNTEAFF. The CDR3 region has the DNA TGTGCCAGCAGTGGCGGGGGCTCAAAGAACACTGAAGCTTTCTTT.

The rearrangement links TRBV2 to TRBJ2-5; no firm D call. CDR1 is SNHLY, CDR2 FYNNEI, per germline. V lost 4 bases, J lost 2 bases, and 26 bases lay in between. The CDR3 has 19 residues. DNA for the CDR3: TGTGCCAGCAGTGGGGCCGAGACTCCGCGGAGACACCCTCAAGAGACCCAGTACTTC. Encoded protein: CASSGAETPRRHPQETQYF. Complete variable domain (other parts from reference TRBV2 and TRBJ2-5): EPEVTQTPSHQVTQMGQEVILRCVPISNHLYFYWYRQILGQKVEFLVSFYNNEISEKSEIFDDQFSVERPDGSNFTLKIRSTKLEDSAMYFCASSGAETPRRHPQETQYFGPGTRLLVL.

This chain uses TRBV6-5 with TRBJ2-7, with D perhaps TRBD2 (6 bases). CDR1 and CDR2 from the germline V gene are MNHEY and SVGAGI. V lost 7 bases, J lost 5 bases, and 15 bases lay in between. This CDR3 is built from 13 residues. CDR3 DNA: TGTGCCAGCACCCCGGGACTCCAAAACGAGCAGTACTTC. Translating it yields CASTPGLQNEQYF.

The chain recombines TRBV5-4 with TRBJ2-3; TRBD2 might be the D (5 bases). V was clipped by 0 bases and J by 7 bases, with 12 bases between them. Germline V CDR1 and CDR2: SGHNT, YYREEE (reference sequence). The CDR3 is 14 amino acids. CDR3 sequence: CASSLAPSRNTQYF. CDR3 bases: TGTGCCAGCAGCTTGGCCCCTAGCAGGAATACGCAGTATTTT. Supplemented by reference TRBV5-4 and TRBJ2-3, the full variable domain reads ETGVTQSPTHLIKTRGQQVTLRCSSQSGHNTVSWYQQALGQGPQFIFQYYREEENGRGNFPPRFSGLQFPNYSSELNVNALELDDSALYLCASSLAPSRNTQYFGPGTRLTVL.

The chain joins TRBV5-4 to TRBJ2-7; D ambiguous. CDR1 is SGHNT and CDR2 is YYREEE in the germline V gene (reference sequence). CDR3 length equals 15 residues. V was cut by 0 bases and J by 0 bases, with 10 bases left in between. Here the CDR3 DNA reads TGTGCCAGCAGCTTGGTTTCTACTCTCTCCTACGAGCAGTACTTC. Translated: CASSLVSTLSYEQYF.

The chain uses TRBV2 and TRBJ2-1, with D uncertain. Trimming removed 8 bases from V and 5 bases from J, with 4 bases in between. The CDR3 consists of 10 residues. The germline gives CDR1 SNHLY, CDR2 FYNNEI. CDR3 nucleotide sequence: TGTGCCAGCGACGACAATGAGCAGTTCTTC. Residues: CASDDNEQFF. The entire variable domain, with the rest obtained from reference TRBV2 and TRBJ2-1, is as follows: EPEVTQTPSHQVTQMGQEVILRCVPISNHLYFYWYRQILGQKVEFLVSFYNNEISEKSEIFDDQFSVERPDGSNFTLKIRSTKLEDSAMYFCASDDNEQFFGPGTRLTVL.

This chain connects TRBV6-5 to TRBJ2-5; TRBD2 matches 9 bases. The CDR3 is 14 amino acids. CDR1 is MNHEY, CDR2 SVGAGI, per germline. With V trimmed by 7 bases and J by 4 bases, 7 bases remained unmatched. In DNA, the CDR3 is TGTGCCAGCATGGGAGCGGGGGGCTCAGAGACCCAGTACTTC. This encodes CASMGAGGSETQYF.

DNA of the CDR3: TGTGCCTGGAGTCCGGGACTGAACACTGAAGCTTTCTTT. Translating it yields CAWSPGLNTEAFF. The V gene is TRBV30, the J gene TRBJ1-1; TRBD1 is a possible D gene (5 bases). Deletions cut 2 bases from V and 0 bases from J, with 7 bases between. This CDR3 region has 13 residues. Germline V gives CDR1 GTSNPN, CDR2 SVGIG (reference sequence).

V gene TRBV7-3 combines with J gene TRBJ2-2, with unresolved D. Looked up from germline, CDR1 is SGHTA and CDR2 is FQGTGA. This CDR3 has 13 residues. Trimming took off 5 bases at V and 7 bases at J, with 11 bases between the two ends. The CDR3: CASSPNLGGELFF. As DNA, the CDR3 is TGTGCCAGCAGCCCAAACCTGGGCGGGGAGCTGTTTTTT.

In the case of this clone: The identical CDR3 is also encoded by other nucleotide sequences in the sample. The J gene is TRBJ2-3, the V gene TRBV7-9, with 14 positions matching TRBD2. With 3 bases clipped from V and 3 bases from J, the junction kept 2 bases outside the gene matches. This CDR3 has 16 amino acids. Germline V lookup: CDR1 SEHNR, CDR2 FQNEAQ (reference sequence). The CDR3 reads CASSLTSGRVTDTQYF. In DNA form, the CDR3 reads TGTGCCAGCAGCTTGACTAGCGGGAGGGTGACAGATACGCAGTATTTT.